This is a list of T cell receptor beta chains from one sample in a study of blood T cell repertoires in COVID-19. Measured with immunoSEQ multiplex PCR; TCRdb has only the in-frame clones, and not every one. The data contain about 420,000 clones, approximately 90% of them seen just once; the ten biggest clones take up roughly 0.76%. Sequencing was performed on peripheral blood. Source of these receptors: a man aged 18 to 30 with COVID-19, enrolled during active disease. The CDR3 runs from the conserved cysteine through the conserved F or W. Fields, in order: D gene, V gene, J gene, clone size, CDR3 DNA, CDR3 protein. The D gene is left open where the match is weak. Not every row has a clone size; where given, it reads once, few, many or a size class.

-	TRBV12-3/TRBV12-4	TRBJ1-1	-	TGTGCCAGCAGTTACCGGAGACACACTGAAGCTTTCTTT	CASSYRRHTEAFF
-	TRBV6-6	TRBJ2-1	-	TGTGCCAGCAGTTACGCCAGGATCGATGAGCAGTTCTTC	CASSYARIDEQFF
TRBD1	TRBV6-5	TRBJ2-1	-	TGTGCCAGCAGAAGGACAGGAGCGCCTCCGCAGTTCTTC	CASRRTGAPPQFF
-	TRBV7-8	TRBJ2-7	-	TGTGCCAGCAGCTTAGCCGGCTTTTATTCTAGCTCCTACGAGCAGTACTTC	CASSLAGFYSSSYEQYF
-	TRBV6-2/TRBV6-3	TRBJ2-5	-	TGTGCCAGCAGTTACTCGATTTCGGGAGTAAGGGAGACCCAGTACTTC	CASSYSISGVRETQYF
TRBD2	TRBV5-4	TRBJ2-1	-	TGTGCCAGCAGCTCCCCCGGGACTAGAAATGAGCAGTTCTTC	CASSSPGTRNEQFF
TRBD1	TRBV19	TRBJ1-2	-	TGTGCCAGTAGCGCGACAGGGACCTATGGCTACACCTTC	CASSATGTYGYTF
TRBD1	TRBV6-6	TRBJ1-6	-	TGTGCCAGCAGCCCAAACGACAGGGGCTCACCCCTCCACTTT	CASSPNDRGSPLHF
-	TRBV7-8	TRBJ1-1	-	TGTGCCAGCAGCGACTACAAATCCGCTTTCTTT	CASSDYKSAFF
TRBD1	TRBV9	TRBJ2-5	-	TGTGCCAGCAGCGCTGCGGACAGGAAAGAGACCCAGTACTTC	CASSAADRKETQYF
-	TRBV5-1	TRBJ1-1	-	TGCGCCAGCAGCACTCAGGGTGGTGGGACTGAAGCTTTCTTT	CASSTQGGGTEAFF
-	TRBV27	TRBJ2-7	once	TGTGCCAGCAGTTTATCCTTAGCCAGAACGGGCGAGCAGTACTTC	CASSLSLARTGEQYF
TRBD1	TRBV20-1	TRBJ1-5	-	TGCAGTGACAGGGGTAGCCAGCCCCAGCATTTT	CSDRGSQPQHF
-	TRBV7-9	TRBJ2-1	-	TGTGCCAGCAGCGCACACCTAGGATTCAATGAGCAGTTCTTC	CASSAHLGFNEQFF
TRBD2	TRBV28	TRBJ2-7	-	TGTGCCAGCAGCTCTTTAGCGGGGGCGACCTACGAGCAGTACTTC	CASSSLAGATYEQYF